Presented here are 27 T cell receptor beta chains from one specimen sequenced in a study of shared clonotypes between healthy human individuals. Clones were sequenced by immunoSEQ multiplex PCR, and TCRdb holds only the in-frame ones, with some missing. The repertoire has fewer than 650,000 clones, around 80% of them found once; the top ten carry roughly 13%. The material sequenced was PBMCs. The receptors here all came from a middle-aged woman in good health. Some clones in this sample may be carry-over from other donors' samples.

J is TRBJ2-7 and V is TRBV6-5; 8 positions match TRBD1. Germline V gene lookup returns CDR1 MNHEY and CDR2 SVGAGI. This CDR3 is 12 amino acids long. The ends lost 6 bases at V and 6 bases at J; junction bases unmatched: 4. The CDR3 DNA reads TGTGCCAGCAGCCATGACAGGGGCGAGCAGTACTTC. It codes for CASSHDRGEQYF.

This clone turned up a few times. The chain is built from TRBV27 and TRBJ1-4, with D perhaps matching TRBD1 (6 bases). The CDR3 is made up of 14 amino acids. Germline-derived CDR1 and CDR2 are MNHEY and SMNVEV (reference sequence). The V gene lost 8 bases and the J gene lost 8 bases, with 18 bases spanning the gap. The CDR3 bases are TGTGCCAGCGGTATCCGGGACATAAGCGAAAAACTGTTTTTT. Translation gives CASGIRDISEKLFF.

This chain uses TRBV6-6 with TRBJ2-5; possibly TRBD2 for D (5 bases). The germline V gene encodes CDR1 MNHNY and CDR2 SVGAGI (reference sequence). CDR3 length: 13 amino acids. V lost 0 bases, J lost 11 bases, and 13 bases lay in between. The CDR3 bases are TGTGCCAGCAGTTACTCGGACGCCTGGGAGCAGTACTTC. Protein sequence: CASSYSDAWEQYF.

This clone showed up just a few times. This chain uses TRBV30 with TRBJ1-2; 7 bases match TRBD1. V dropped 3 bases and J dropped 1; count of bases not matched to a gene: 5. Germline V gene data show CDR1 as GTSNPN and CDR2 as SVGIG (reference sequence). The CDR3 covers 14 residues. This CDR3 reads CAWRSTGINYGYTF. CDR3 nucleotide sequence: TGTGCCTGGAGATCGACAGGGATTAACTATGGCTACACCTTC.

This chain uses TRBV5-8 with TRBJ2-2; D unresolved. CDR3 length: 14 amino acids. Germline V lookup: CDR1 SGHTS, CDR2 YDEGEE. Trimming stripped 0 bases from V and 1 base from J, with 4 bases between. For the CDR3, the DNA is TGTGCCAGCAGCTTGGGAGGGAACACCGGGGAGCTGTTTTTT. Translation: CASSLGGNTGELFF.

The V call is TRBV6-5, the J call TRBJ2-7; weak D call: TRBD1 (5 bases). Trimming pared 0 bases from V and 2 bases from J, leaving 14 bases between. CDR1 and CDR2 from the germline V gene are MNHEY and SVGAGI. The CDR3 extends over 16 amino acids. DNA of the CDR3: TGTGCCAGCAGTTACTCGGACACGGAGCCTGCCTACGAGCAGTACTTC. The encoded protein is CASSYSDTEPAYEQYF.

Turning to this clone: A much bigger clone sits one base away, suggesting this may be a read error. The V and J genes are TRBV7-9 and TRBJ2-1, with 7 bases lining up with TRBD2. Per germline, CDR1 SEHNR and CDR2 FQNEAQ (reference sequence). Trimming removed 0 bases from V and 4 bases from J; junction bases left unmatched: 0. This CDR3 has 14 amino acids. DNA of the CDR3: TGTGCCAGCAGCTTAGCGGGAGGGTACAATGAGCAGTTCTTC. Protein: CASSLAGGYNEQFF.

The genes are TRBV10-3 and TRBJ2-6, with D perhaps TRBD1 (6 bases). This CDR3 has 19 amino acids. V gave up 0 bases and J gave up 2 bases, with 17 bases separating them. Germline CDR1 reads ENHRY; CDR2 reads SYGVKD. Written as DNA, the CDR3 is TGTGCCATCAGTGAGTCGGGCAGGGGAAGGATCGCTGGGGCCAACGTCCTGACTTTC. The encoded protein is CAISESGRGRIAGANVLTF.

This clone was counted between two and nine times. The V call is TRBV28, the J call TRBJ1-5; D possibly corresponds to TRBD1 (6 bases). Germline-derived CDR1 and CDR2 are MDHEN and SYDVKM. The CDR3 consists of 12 residues. With 6 bases removed from V and 11 bases from J, the gap between germline ends came to 14 bases. CDR3 region: CASSGQLGAQHF. CDR3 bases: TGTGCCAGCAGCGGACAGCTAGGGGCCCAGCATTTT.

The chain joins TRBV28 to TRBJ2-6; TRBD2 might be the D (5 bases). This CDR3 is built from 15 residues. Trimming pared 5 bases from V and 7 bases from J, leaving 15 bases between. CDR1 is MDHEN, CDR2 SYDVKM, per germline. DNA of the CDR3: TGTGCCAGCAGTGCTCCGGGATTAGGCGCCAACGTCCTGACTTTC. Translation gives CASSAPGLGANVLTF.

V usage is TRBV28 and J usage is TRBJ2-7; D is possibly TRBD2 (6 bases). The V and J ends lost 5 bases and 5 bases respectively, with 19 bases between them. This CDR3 region has 15 residues. The germline V gene has CDR1 MDHEN and CDR2 SYDVKM. The CDR3 protein is CASSLGGIQWDEQYF. The CDR3 region has the DNA TGTGCCAGCAGTCTCGGGGGAATCCAGTGGGACGAGCAGTACTTC.

The chain combines TRBV11-1 with TRBJ1-5, with TRBD1 matching 8 bases. The CDR3 consists of 15 residues. Germline loops: CDR1 SGHAT, CDR2 FQDESV (reference sequence). V lost 5 bases to trimming and J lost 2 bases; unmatched junction nucleotides: 5. The CDR3: CASSAGGEGNQPQHF. In DNA form, the CDR3 reads TGTGCCAGCAGCGCAGGGGGCGAGGGCAATCAGCCCCAGCATTTT.

The genes are TRBV7-2 and TRBJ2-4; 9 positions match TRBD1. This CDR3 has 14 amino acids. Germline V gives CDR1 SGHTA, CDR2 FQGNSA. V gave up 5 bases and J gave up 3 bases; unmatched junction bases: 2. The CDR3 region has the DNA TGTGCCAGCAGCCCGACAGGGGGCAAAAACATTCAGTACTTC. As protein: CASSPTGGKNIQYF.

This clone was seen a handful of times. The V gene is TRBV7-9, the J gene TRBJ1-2, with 7 nucleotides matching TRBD1. Germline CDR1 and CDR2: SEHNR and FQNEAQ (reference sequence). Trimming cost V 1 base and J 2 bases; bases outside gene matches: 4. The CDR3 is 15 residues long. CDR3 nucleotide sequence: TGTGCCAGCAGCTTAGGGACAGGAGAAAACTATGGCTACACCTTC. Protein product: CASSLGTGENYGYTF.

The chain combines TRBV11-2 with TRBJ2-1; 7 bases are shared with TRBD2. The CDR3 is made up of 13 amino acids. Germline V CDR1 and CDR2: SGHAT, FQNNGV. The V gene end was trimmed by 5 bases and the J gene end by 7 bases; junction bases not matched to a gene: 5. Here the CDR3 DNA reads TGTGCCAGCAGCCTCCGGCGGGAGAATGAGCAGTTCTTC. Translating it yields CASSLRRENEQFF.

This chain uses TRBV4-3 with TRBJ1-5, with TRBD1 matching 11 bases. Unmatched junction bases numbered 11, after V lost 0 bases and J lost 1 base. Germline V gives CDR1 LGHNA, CDR2 YSLEER. CDR3 size: 20 residues. The CDR3 spells CASSQDKPGDRGLSNQPQHF. CDR3 sequence (DNA): TGCGCCAGCAGCCAAGATAAGCCGGGGGACAGGGGGTTGAGCAATCAGCCCCAGCATTTT.

The chain employs TRBV7-9 and TRBJ2-1; D ambiguous. CDR3 length: 16 residues. V lost 8 bases to trimming and J lost 9 bases, with 26 bases between them. Germline lookup yields CDR1 SEHNR and CDR2 FQNEAQ (reference sequence). The CDR3 spells CASGIPVGSTHGEQFF. The CDR3 nucleotides read TGTGCCAGCGGCATCCCGGTTGGGTCCACACATGGTGAGCAGTTCTTC.

The genes are TRBV7-9 and TRBJ1-5, with D perhaps TRBD1 (5 bases). V was pared by 3 bases and J by 3 bases, with 12 bases between. This CDR3 is 15 amino acids long. CDR1 SEHNR and CDR2 FQNEAQ come from the germline V gene (reference sequence). CDR3 bases: TGTGCCAGCAGCTTGGCCGGGGCGAACAATCAGCCCCAGCATTTT. This encodes CASSLAGANNQPQHF.

On this clone: Other DNA variants within this sample encode the same CDR3. V gene TRBV11-2 combines with J gene TRBJ1-1; unclear D gene. Trimming removed 0 bases at V and 8 bases at J, with 10 bases between. CDR1 and CDR2 (germline): SGHAT, FQNNGV. CDR3 length: 13 residues. The CDR3 loop is CASSLDRQREAFF. CDR3 nucleotide sequence: TGTGCCAGCAGCTTAGATCGGCAGAGGGAAGCTTTCTTT.

This clone was picked up a small number of times. This sequence joins TRBV19 and TRBJ2-7; D possibly uses TRBD1 or TRBD2 (5 bases each). Trimming removed 7 bases at V and 5 bases at J, with 15 bases between. This CDR3 is 13 amino acids long. CDR1 LNHDA and CDR2 SQIVND come from the germline V gene (reference sequence). The chain's CDR3 is CASIPTGTHEQYF. The CDR3, as DNA: TGTGCCAGTATCCCCACCGGGACGCACGAGCAGTACTTC.

This clone was seen ten or more times. V gene TRBV9 combines with J gene TRBJ2-2, with 7 bases matching TRBD2. CDR1 is SGDLS, CDR2 YYNGEE, per germline. V shed 0 bases, J shed 6 bases, and the junction held 5 bases outside the gene matches. The CDR3 consists of 15 residues. Written as DNA, the CDR3 is TGTGCCAGCAGCGTAGGGGCGGGAGCGGCCGGGGAGCTGTTTTTT. This encodes CASSVGAGAAGELFF. Full variable domain (outside the CDR3, taken from reference TRBV9 and TRBJ2-2): DSGVTQTPKHLITATGQRVTLRCSPRSGDLSVYWYQQSLDQGLQFLIQYYNGEERAKGNILERFSAQQFPDLHSELNLSSLELGDSALYFCASSVGAGAAGELFFGEGSRLTVL.

The chain joins TRBV7-9 to TRBJ2-1; D is unresolved. Germline V gives CDR1 SEHNR, CDR2 FQNEAQ (reference sequence). This CDR3 has 14 residues. V was pared by 5 bases and J by 7 bases, with 15 bases between. The DNA of the CDR3 is TGTGCCAGCAGCCCGGACGCGAAAAGGAATGAGCAGTTCTTC. Translated: CASSPDAKRNEQFF.

The chain combines TRBV30 with TRBJ2-1; the D gene is possibly TRBD2 (6 bases). This CDR3 spans 13 amino acids. Trimming stripped 7 bases from V and 4 bases from J, with 14 bases between. The germline V gene has CDR1 GTSNPN and CDR2 SVGIG (reference sequence). In DNA, the CDR3 is TGTGCCTTCACGAGTAGCGGATACAATGAGCAGTTCTTC. This sequence encodes CAFTSSGYNEQFF.

V is TRBV6-1 and J is TRBJ1-5; possible D gene TRBD1, 5 bases. Germline V gene data show CDR1 as MNHNS and CDR2 as SASEGT. The germline V and J ends were trimmed by 8 bases and 5 bases, with 13 bases remaining between them. The CDR3 consists of 13 residues. Here the CDR3 DNA reads TGTGCCAGCGGGGCGGGGTCCGATCAGCCCCAGCATTTT. Amino acids: CASGAGSDQPQHF.

The rearrangement uses TRBV7-2 and TRBJ1-2, with D possibly matching TRBD1 (5 bases). CDR1 and CDR2 from the germline V gene are SGHTA and FQGNSA. The CDR3 runs 14 residues. Trimming cost V 3 bases and J 2 bases, with 10 bases left between them. For the CDR3, the DNA is TGTGCCAGCAGCTTGGGTACAGGAAACTATGGCTACACCTTC. Translation: CASSLGTGNYGYTF.

V usage is TRBV5-5 and J usage is TRBJ1-2; 8 positions match TRBD1. Trimming at V came to 0 bases and at J to 3 bases, leaving 4 bases not matched to a gene. From germline, CDR1 is SGHKS and CDR2 YYEKEE (reference sequence). CDR3 length: 15 amino acids. The CDR3 here is CASSLDRGLYYGYTF. The CDR3, as DNA: TGTGCCAGCAGCTTGGACAGGGGGTTGTACTATGGCTACACCTTC.

This clone was found once. The rearrangement joins TRBV29-1 to TRBJ2-1, with D perhaps TRBD2 (5 bases). Germline assignment: CDR1 SQVTM and CDR2 ANQGSEA. V gave up 0 bases and J gave up 15 bases, with 18 bases separating them. The CDR3 totals 13 residues. CDR3 nucleotides: TGCAGCGTTGAAGACCTCCTACCGGGATCTGGGTTCTTC. Translation: CSVEDLLPGSGFF.